The 26 T cell receptor beta chains below were found in one sample sequenced in a study of CD8 T cells in Susac syndrome. Roughly 0.45 to 1 ug RNA was reverse transcribed with random hexamers. Each CDR3 protein is one row after TCRdb ran MiXCR on the immunoSEQ multiplex PCR reads. The sample records approximately 190,000 distinct CDR3 sequences, about 94% being singletons. Sequences were obtained from CD4+ T cells from PBMCs. The receptors were sampled from a human donor in good health.

The chain links TRBV20-1 to TRBJ2-1; tentatively, D is TRBD1 or TRBD2 (6 bases each). Germline CDR1 is DFQATT and CDR2 is SNEGSKA (reference sequence). This CDR3 is 14 amino acids long. Trimming cost V 0 bases and J 15 bases, with 21 bases left between them. The CDR3 DNA reads TGCAGTGCTAGAGATCTGAGAGGGGGGCAGATCCCGTTCTTC. This sequence encodes CSARDLRGGQIPFF.

V usage is TRBV20-1 and J usage is TRBJ2-7; TRBD2 matches at 11 bases. The CDR3 extends over 15 amino acids. The V gene's germline CDR1 is DFQATT and CDR2 SNEGSKA (reference sequence). The V gene end was trimmed by 3 bases and the J gene end by 1 base; junction bases not matched to a gene: 5. This CDR3 is CSASTSGGLSYEQYF. CDR3 coding DNA: TGCAGTGCTAGTACTAGCGGGGGTCTTTCCTACGAGCAGTACTTC.

The chain is built from TRBV27 and TRBJ1-2; perhaps TRBD1 as D (6 bases). The germline V gene encodes CDR1 MNHEY and CDR2 SMNVEV (reference sequence). Trimming pared 6 bases from V and 6 bases from J, leaving 23 bases between. The CDR3 runs 16 residues. As DNA, the CDR3 is TGTGCCAGCAGATTAAATACAGGGTCCGGAGATCATGGCTACACCTTC. Translating gives CASRLNTGSGDHGYTF.

The chain combines TRBV28 with TRBJ1-2; tentatively, D is TRBD1 (5 bases). CDR1 and CDR2 (germline): MDHEN, SYDVKM. The CDR3 consists of 14 residues. V shed 2 bases and J shed 4 bases, with 11 bases lying between them. This CDR3 is CASSLAGPGYGYTF. CDR3 coding DNA: TGTGCCAGCAGTTTAGCGGGGCCTGGCTATGGCTACACCTTC.

This clonotype came up a few times. The chain uses TRBV29-1 and TRBJ2-7; the D gene is possibly TRBD1 (5 bases). The germline V gene encodes CDR1 SQVTM and CDR2 ANQGSEA. The CDR3 contains 12 residues. Trimming removed 5 bases from V and 2 bases from J, with 10 bases in between. Here the CDR3 reads CSVYAGPYEQYF. The CDR3 DNA is TGCAGCGTTTATGCAGGGCCCTACGAGCAGTACTTC.

This chain connects TRBV20-1 to TRBJ2-3; 9 nucleotides align to TRBD2. Germline V lookup: CDR1 DFQATT, CDR2 SNEGSKA (reference sequence). The CDR3 sequence is 15 residues long. After removal of 3 bases from V and 2 bases from J, the junction contained 6 bases not matched to a gene. This chain's CDR3 is CSASGSGGTTDTQYF. CDR3 in DNA: TGCAGTGCTAGTGGCAGCGGGGGGACCACAGATACGCAGTATTTT.

The chain joins TRBV7-8 to TRBJ2-3, with 9 positions matching TRBD2. This CDR3 spans 16 amino acids. V shed 5 bases and J 0 bases; nucleotides not matched to a gene: 6. Germline CDR1 reads SGHVS; CDR2 reads FQNEAQ. Written as DNA, the CDR3 is TGTGCCAGCAGCCCCTTTGCGGGGGGGAGCACAGATACGCAGTATTTT. This gives the protein CASSPFAGGSTDTQYF.

The CDR3 nucleotides read TGTGCCAGCACCTCCGACAGGGTGAACACTGAAGCTTTCTTT. It yields the protein CASTSDRVNTEAFF. V gene TRBV6-5 combines with J gene TRBJ1-1, with 7 bases that match TRBD1. Trimming at V came to 7 bases and at J to 0 bases, leaving 5 bases not matched to a gene. This CDR3 region has 14 residues. Germline V gene sequence: CDR1 MNHEY, CDR2 SVGAGI.

This chain joins TRBV7-2 and TRBJ2-4; D unclear. Germline lookup yields CDR1 SGHTA and CDR2 FQGNSA. Trimming removed 2 bases at V and 5 bases at J, with 10 bases between. CDR3 length: 14 amino acids. The CDR3, as DNA: TGTGCCAGCAGCTTAAACGGTTACCAAAACATTCAGTACTTC. This gives the protein CASSLNGYQNIQYF.

The chain recombines TRBV27 with TRBJ2-2; the match to TRBD1 covers 8 bases. The CDR3 length is 15 residues. Losses at the gene ends were 7 bases for V and 4 bases for J; bases not matched to a gene: 8. The germline V gene has CDR1 MNHEY and CDR2 SMNVEV (reference sequence). CDR3 DNA: TGTGCCAGCACACGGACAGGGCAAGCCACCGGGGAGCTGTTTTTT. Protein sequence: CASTRTGQATGELFF.

J is TRBJ1-1 and V is TRBV6-6; D is possibly TRBD1 (6 bases). The germline V gene encodes CDR1 MNHNY and CDR2 SVGAGI (reference sequence). Trimming pared 7 bases from V and 10 bases from J, leaving 16 bases between. This CDR3 comprises 12 residues. CDR3 in amino acids: CASNLGGRGAFF. The CDR3 DNA is TGTGCCAGCAACCTCGGGGGCAGGGGAGCTTTCTTT.

This rearrangement joins TRBV7-2 to TRBJ2-3, with D possibly TRBD1 on 5 matching bases. The CDR3 length is 12 residues. CDR1 and CDR2 from the germline V gene are SGHTA and FQGNSA. Between the trimmed V and J ends, which lost 5 bases and 7 bases, there was a span of 10 bases. The CDR3 is CASSPTDHTQYF. The CDR3 nucleotides are TGTGCCAGCAGCCCGACAGACCATACGCAGTATTTT.

This clonotype turned up a few times. The gene calls are TRBV6-2 or TRBV6-3 and TRBJ1-5; possibly TRBD1 for D (5 bases). Germline lookup yields CDR1 MNHEY and CDR2 SVGEGT. CDR3 length: 18 residues. Trimming cost V 6 bases and J 0 bases, with 21 bases left between them. The CDR3 protein is CASRLQGVASYSNQPQHF. CDR3 DNA sequence: TGTGCCAGCAGACTTCAGGGTGTGGCCAGCTATAGCAATCAGCCCCAGCATTTT.

The chain uses TRBV7-9 and TRBJ1-2; D gene unclear. Trimming cost V 1 base and J 7 bases, with 13 bases left between them. The CDR3 runs to 14 residues. From germline, CDR1 is SEHNR and CDR2 FQNEAQ (reference sequence). The CDR3 protein is CASSLEAAHGGYTF. The DNA for the CDR3 is TGTGCCAGCAGCTTAGAGGCGGCCCACGGTGGCTACACCTTC.

This sequence joins TRBV9 and TRBJ2-1; no clear D gene. This CDR3 region has 13 residues. In germline, CDR1 is SGDLS, CDR2 YYNGEE. V was pared by 1 base and J by 8 bases, with 10 bases between. The CDR3 bases are TGTGCCAGCAGCGTAAGGGCTAAAGATGAGCAGTTCTTC. Translating gives CASSVRAKDEQFF. Drawing the rest from reference TRBV9 and TRBJ2-1, the complete variable domain is DSGVTQTPKHLITATGQRVTLRCSPRSGDLSVYWYQQSLDQGLQFLIQYYNGEERAKGNILERFSAQQFPDLHSELNLSSLELGDSALYFCASSVRAKDEQFFGPGTRLTVL.

The CDR3, as DNA: TGCAGCGCCGCCTTCGACAGGGACACTGAAGCTTTCTTT. Its translation is CSAAFDRDTEAFF. The chain employs TRBV29-1 and TRBJ1-1, with 7 positions matching TRBD1. The germline gives CDR1 SQVTM, CDR2 ANQGSEA. CDR3 size: 13 residues. The ends lost 7 bases at V and 3 bases at J; junction bases unmatched: 8.

This clonotype has just one count. The rearrangement uses TRBV14 and TRBJ1-1; D is unclear. The germline V gene has CDR1 SGHDN and CDR2 FVKESK. The CDR3 runs 16 residues. With 3 bases removed from V and 2 bases from J, the gap between germline ends came to 16 bases. CDR3 loop: CASSHSTGGYNTEAFF. Here the CDR3 DNA reads TGTGCCAGCAGCCACAGCACGGGAGGATACAACACTGAAGCTTTCTTT.

The chain uses TRBV9 and TRBJ2-6; no firm D call. In germline, CDR1 is SGDLS, CDR2 YYNGEE. The CDR3 runs 15 residues. Trimming stripped 0 bases from V and 2 bases from J, with 6 bases between. DNA of the CDR3: TGTGCCAGCAGCGTAGAGCCCCCTGGGGCCAACGTCCTGACTTTC. Residues: CASSVEPPGANVLTF.

V usage is TRBV20-1 and J usage is TRBJ2-7, with a possible D match to TRBD2 (6 bases). There are 13 residues in the CDR3. The V end lost 6 bases, the J end lost 0 bases, and 12 bases lay between the germline ends. Per germline, CDR1 DFQATT and CDR2 SNEGSKA (reference sequence). The CDR3 DNA reads as TGCAGTGCGTCGGCGGGGTCCTCCTACGAGCAGTACGTC. Protein sequence: CSASAGSSYEQYV.

This chain links TRBV9 with TRBJ1-6; 7 positions agree with TRBD1. Trimming removed 3 bases from V and 10 bases from J; junction bases left unmatched: 7. Per the germline V gene, CDR1 is SGDLS and CDR2 is YYNGEE. This CDR3 is 14 amino acids long. In nucleotides, the CDR3 is TGTGCCAGCAGCGAACAGGGGAATGCCTCACCCCTCCACTTT. As protein: CASSEQGNASPLHF.

J is TRBJ2-2 and V is TRBV28, with D unresolved. V lost 8 bases and J lost 2, with 9 bases in between. Germline values: CDR1 MDHEN, CDR2 SYDVKM. CDR3 length: 13 amino acids. CDR3 protein: CASLNRNTGELFF. In DNA form, the CDR3 reads TGTGCCAGCCTTAACAGAAACACCGGGGAGCTGTTTTTT.

The V call is TRBV5-1, the J call TRBJ1-5; 9 nucleotides align to TRBD1. The trim removed 7 bases at V and 0 bases at J, leaving 17 bases unmatched. CDR1 and CDR2 from the germline V gene are SGHRS and YFSETQ. The CDR3 length is 19 residues. DNA of the CDR3: TGCGCCAGCTTTTTTCCTCTTGACAGGGGGAACCATAGCAATCAGCCCCAGCATTTT. Translated, it gives CASFFPLDRGNHSNQPQHF.

CDR3 in amino acids: CSVDVGAGIYNEQFF. In DNA form, the CDR3 reads TGCAGCGTTGACGTAGGGGCAGGGATCTACAATGAGCAGTTCTTC. This chain joins TRBV29-1 and TRBJ2-1; a weak D match, TRBD1 (5 bases). V lost 3 bases and J lost 3, with 15 bases in between. This CDR3 is 15 amino acids long. Germline V CDR1 and CDR2: SQVTM, ANQGSEA.

V is TRBV5-1 and J is TRBJ2-3; 8 bases map to TRBD2. Germline values: CDR1 SGHRS, CDR2 YFSETQ. V lost 3 bases and J lost 2; bases outside the gene matches: 8. The CDR3 has 16 amino acids. The CDR3 DNA is TGCGCCAGCAGCTCCCTTCGGGGGGGCGTCACAGATACGCAGTATTTT. This gives the protein CASSSLRGGVTDTQYF.

This chain joins TRBV11-1 and TRBJ2-2; D call uncertain. Germline V CDR1 and CDR2: SGHAT, FQDESV (reference sequence). Deletions cut 7 bases from V and 5 bases from J, with 5 bases between. The CDR3 runs to 11 residues. The CDR3, as DNA: TGTGCCAGCATGGATACCGGGGAGCTGTTTTTT. Translation gives CASMDTGELFF.

This chain links TRBV29-1 with TRBJ2-3; 7 bases align to TRBD1. V lost 4 bases and J lost 2; bases outside the gene matches: 9. CDR1 is SQVTM and CDR2 is ANQGSEA in the germline V gene. CDR3 length equals 15 residues. The CDR3 spells CSVALGQVNTDTQYF. The CDR3 bases are TGCAGCGTTGCCCTCGGACAGGTCAACACAGATACGCAGTATTTT.